This T cell receptor beta chain was found in a study of T cell repertoires in cytomegalovirus infection. Study at large: It can be stated that public TCR beta signatures indicated CMV infection as well as a matching HLA type. Study-wide results and caveats: The response measured ex vivo was dominated by TCR beta clonotypes (HLA-C-restricted and CMV-specific). Public TCR beta family frequency separated CMV-and-HLA carriers, including in an independent cohort.

This clonotype appeared many times. No antigen is known for it. Germline CDR1 is SGHTA and CDR2 is FQGNSA. V was trimmed by 3 bases and J by 8 bases, leaving 10 bases between them. The CDR3 loop spans 12 amino acids. TCRdb re-called the reads through MiXCR, storing one row per CDR3 protein. This sample has approximately 290,000 distinct CDR3 sequences, with about 25% found just once. This receptor was taken from a human donor in good health (CMV status not recorded). Some clones in this sample may be carry-over from other donors' samples. V usage is TRBV7-2 and J usage is TRBJ1-2; D gene ambiguous. What was sequenced was PBMCs. For the CDR3, the DNA is TGTGCCAGCAGCTTCAATCTCATGGGCTACACCTTC. As protein: CASSFNLMGYTF.